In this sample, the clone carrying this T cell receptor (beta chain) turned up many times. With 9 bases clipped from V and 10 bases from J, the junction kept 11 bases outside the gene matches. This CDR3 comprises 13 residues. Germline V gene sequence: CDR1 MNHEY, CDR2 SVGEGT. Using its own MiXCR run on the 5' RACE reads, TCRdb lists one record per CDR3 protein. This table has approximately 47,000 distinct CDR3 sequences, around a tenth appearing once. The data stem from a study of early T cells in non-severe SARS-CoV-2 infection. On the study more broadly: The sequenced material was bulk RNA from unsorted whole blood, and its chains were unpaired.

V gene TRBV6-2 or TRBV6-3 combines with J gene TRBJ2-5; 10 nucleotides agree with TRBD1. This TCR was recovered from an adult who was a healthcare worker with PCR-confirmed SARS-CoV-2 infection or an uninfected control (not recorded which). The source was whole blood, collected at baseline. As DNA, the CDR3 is TGTGCCAGGGGACAGGGGAGGAGGGGTTTCCAGTACTTC. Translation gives CARGQGRRGFQYF.